The text below deals with one T cell receptor (beta chain). The CDR3 is made up of 13 amino acids. Looked up from germline, CDR1 is MNHNS and CDR2 is SASEGT. V shed 0 bases and J shed 6 bases, with 8 bases lying between them. Donors of Cohort 3 who recovered were those that had two negative PCRs, clearance, or symptom resolution. Produced via immunoSEQ multiplex PCR; TCRdb's table is partial and in-frame only. The table lists approximately 290,000 clones, approximately 85% of them singletons. The sample is drawn from a study of blood T cell repertoires in COVID-19. On the study more broadly: PBMCs, B-cell-depleted T cells, or T cells provided the cDNA or gDNA that made up the material.

The sequenced sample was PBMCs or T cells enriched from blood (not recorded which). The chain couples TRBV6-1 to TRBJ1-1; D perhaps matches TRBD1 (5 bases). The TCR originated in a woman in her twenties or thirties who had recovered from COVID-19. DNA for the CDR3: TGTGCCAGCAGTGAAGCGGGGGGGGCTGAAGCTTTCTTT. Amino acid sequence: CASSEAGGAEAFF.